The rows below give T cell receptor beta chains drawn from one sample of a study of blood T cell repertoires in COVID-19. Here immunoSEQ multiplex PCR was the method, and the copy in TCRdb shows in-frame clones only, minus some. There are 150,000 to 200,000 clones in the sample; 82% occur only once, and roughly 9% lies in the top ten. Sample: peripheral blood. The receptors were gathered from a woman in her sixties or seventies with acute or convalescent COVID-19. Each CDR3 is given with its conserved first and last residue. Fields, in order: J gene, V gene, CDR3 protein.

TRBJ1-2	TRBV7-2	CASSLEGQILYGYTF
TRBJ2-1	TRBV2	CASSESADRGYNEQFF
TRBJ1-3	TRBV28	CASRLGTEGFSGNTIYF
TRBJ2-7	TRBV6-6	CASSYSTSSPEQYF
TRBJ2-2	TRBV7-8	CASSLVGRANTGELFF
TRBJ1-6	TRBV20-1	CSASYSQGKESPLHF
TRBJ2-3	TRBV7-8	CASSRGLAKTTDTQYF
TRBJ2-7	TRBV28	CASSPGRYEQYF
TRBJ1-4	TRBV5-5	CASSLYFSTNEKLFF
TRBJ1-1	TRBV5-4	CASTSRRGRDTEAFF
TRBJ2-1	TRBV4-1	CASSQDPGIRYNEQFF
TRBJ2-7	TRBV11-2	CASSTGLPTYEQYF
TRBJ1-4	TRBV24-1	CATSEGRGEEKLFF
TRBJ2-3	TRBV7-2	CASSPPAGTGGTDTQYF
TRBJ1-2	TRBV2	CASARTVGGYTF
TRBJ1-1	TRBV14	CASSQGPFLGAEAFF
TRBJ1-3	TRBV6-6	CASSLQGDPGNTIYF
TRBJ1-2	TRBV19	CASSPAPQGFYGYTF
TRBJ2-1	TRBV5-1	CASSLASLSSEQFF
TRBJ1-5	TRBV5-1	CASSSQGDSNQPQHF
TRBJ2-1	TRBV3-1/TRBV3-2	CASSQDLAGDNEQFF
TRBJ2-1	TRBV5-1	CASSLEAGLRNEQFF
TRBJ1-2	TRBV12-3/TRBV12-4	CASSNMRNYGYTF
TRBJ2-1	TRBV6-5	CASSRRARGSNEQFF
TRBJ2-1	TRBV2	CAGRTSGNNEQFF
TRBJ1-2	TRBV15	CATSRGNRGRAYGYTF
TRBJ1-6	TRBV5-4	CASSLAQGPNSPLHF
TRBJ1-1	TRBV19	CASSMGGGREAFF
TRBJ2-1	TRBV10-2	CASRGTSADEQFF
TRBJ1-5	TRBV7-7	CASGLAHRDGQPQHF
TRBJ1-4	TRBV7-9	CASSLGPENEKLFF
TRBJ1-5	TRBV30	CAWSRTGGHVRGQPQHF
TRBJ1-5	TRBV28	CASSGVGQDYSNQPQHF
TRBJ1-5	TRBV27	CASRSQGSNQPQHF
TRBJ1-2	TRBV5-8	CASSLVTGYGYTF
TRBJ2-7	TRBV7-2	CASSLDWASYEQYF
TRBJ2-3	TRBV27	CASSFYSGVFTDTQYF
TRBJ2-6	TRBV19	CASSTVSSGANVLTF
TRBJ2-7	TRBV10-2	CASSEVQGLYEQYF
TRBJ2-3	TRBV5-6	CASSQSPVFSTDTQYF
TRBJ1-5	TRBV6-6	CASSNPRQGTQPQHF
TRBJ1-4	TRBV29-1	CSVRTGDEKLFF
TRBJ2-3	TRBV19	CASSAHRDRGSDTQYF
TRBJ2-2	TRBV5-1	CASSRSTGGNTGELFF
TRBJ1-1	TRBV5-4	CASSSESMNTEAFF
TRBJ2-3	TRBV5-4	CASSFGLSTDTQYF
TRBJ2-2	TRBV5-4	CASSSANTGELFF
TRBJ2-7	TRBV10-3	CATRPADRGVYEQYF
TRBJ2-6	TRBV5-8	CASSLTGASGANVLTF
TRBJ2-5	TRBV6-1	CASSYLRGQETQYF
TRBJ1-5	TRBV27	CASSLVSPDRGNQPQHF
TRBJ1-2	TRBV7-9	CASSATTQGAGGYTF
TRBJ1-2	TRBV30	CAWANPRGGKDGYTF
TRBJ1-1	TRBV6-2/TRBV6-3	CASSYRGKSTEAFF
TRBJ1-2	TRBV3-1/TRBV3-2	CASSARIRDYGYTF
TRBJ2-7	TRBV15	CATSRDVAGSREQYF
TRBJ1-4	TRBV4-3	CASSQALGRDNEKLFF